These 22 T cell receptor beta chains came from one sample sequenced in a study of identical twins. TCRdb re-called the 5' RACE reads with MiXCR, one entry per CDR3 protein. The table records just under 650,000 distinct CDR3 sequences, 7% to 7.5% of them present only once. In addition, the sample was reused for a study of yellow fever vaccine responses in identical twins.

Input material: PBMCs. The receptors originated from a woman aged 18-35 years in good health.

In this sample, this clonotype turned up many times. CDR3 coding DNA: TGTGCCAGCAGCCACCTCGGGAGCGGTAATGAGCAGTTCTTC. Translation gives CASSHLGSGNEQFF. The gene calls are TRBV12-3 or TRBV12-4 and TRBJ2-1; weak D call: TRBD2 (6 bases). V was clipped by 6 bases and J by 7 bases, with 16 bases between them. The CDR3 extends over 14 amino acids.

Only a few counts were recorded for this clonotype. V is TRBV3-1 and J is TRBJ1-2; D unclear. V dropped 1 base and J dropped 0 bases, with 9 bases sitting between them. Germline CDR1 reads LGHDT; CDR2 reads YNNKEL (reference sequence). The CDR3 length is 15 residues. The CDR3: CASSQAQHTNYGYTF. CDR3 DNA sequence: TGTGCCAGCAGCCAAGCCCAACATACTAACTATGGCTACACCTTC.

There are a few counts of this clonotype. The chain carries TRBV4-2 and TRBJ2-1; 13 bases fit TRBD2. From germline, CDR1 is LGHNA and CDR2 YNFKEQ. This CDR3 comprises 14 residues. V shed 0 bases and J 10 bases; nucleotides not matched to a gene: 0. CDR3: CASSQETSGGEQFF. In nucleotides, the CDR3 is TGTGCCAGCAGCCAAGAGACTAGCGGGGGGGAGCAGTTCTTC.

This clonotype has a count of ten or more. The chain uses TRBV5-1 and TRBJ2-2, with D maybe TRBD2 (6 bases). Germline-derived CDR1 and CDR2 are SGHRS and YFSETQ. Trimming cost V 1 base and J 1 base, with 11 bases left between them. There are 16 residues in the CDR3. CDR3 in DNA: TGCGCCAGCAGCTTGTTGGGCGGGGTGAACACCGGGGAGCTGTTTTTT. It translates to CASSLLGGVNTGELFF.

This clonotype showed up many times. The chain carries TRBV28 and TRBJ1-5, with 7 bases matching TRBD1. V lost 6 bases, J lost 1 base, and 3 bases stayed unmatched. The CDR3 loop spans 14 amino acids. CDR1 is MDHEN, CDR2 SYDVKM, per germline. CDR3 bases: TGTGCCAGCAGCATGGACAGGAGCAATCAGCCCCAGCATTTT. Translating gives CASSMDRSNQPQHF. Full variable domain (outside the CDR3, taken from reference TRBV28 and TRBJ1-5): DVKVTQSSRYLVKRTGEKVFLECVQDMDHENMFWYRQDPGLGLRLIYFSYDVKMKEKGDIPEGYSVSREKKERFSLILESASTNQTSMYLCASSMDRSNQPQHFGDGTRLSIL.

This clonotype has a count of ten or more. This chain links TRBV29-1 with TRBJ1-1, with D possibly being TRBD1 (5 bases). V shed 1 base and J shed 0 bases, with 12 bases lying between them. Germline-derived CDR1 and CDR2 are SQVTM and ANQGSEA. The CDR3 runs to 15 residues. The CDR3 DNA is TGCAGCGTTGAAGGGGACTTTTTCATGAACACTGAAGCTTTCTTT. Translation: CSVEGDFFMNTEAFF.

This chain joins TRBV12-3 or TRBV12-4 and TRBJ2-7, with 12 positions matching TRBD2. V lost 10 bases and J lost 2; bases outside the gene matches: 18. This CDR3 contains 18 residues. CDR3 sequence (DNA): TGTGCCAACCCCTGGGGGACTAGCGGGTTGGGAGCGACCTACGAGCAGTACTTC. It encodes CANPWGTSGLGATYEQYF.

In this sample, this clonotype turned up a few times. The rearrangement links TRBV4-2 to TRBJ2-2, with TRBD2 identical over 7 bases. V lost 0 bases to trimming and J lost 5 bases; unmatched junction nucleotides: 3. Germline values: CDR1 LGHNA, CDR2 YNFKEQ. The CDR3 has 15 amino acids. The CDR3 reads CASSQETGGTGELFF. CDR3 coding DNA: TGTGCCAGCAGCCAAGAGACGGGAGGTACCGGGGAGCTGTTTTTT.

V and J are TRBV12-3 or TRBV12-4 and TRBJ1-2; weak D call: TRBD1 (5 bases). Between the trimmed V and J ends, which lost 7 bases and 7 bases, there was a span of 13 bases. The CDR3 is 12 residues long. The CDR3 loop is CASTLGVGGYTF. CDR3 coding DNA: TGTGCCAGCACCTTAGGGGTTGGTGGCTACACCTTC.

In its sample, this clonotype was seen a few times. CDR3 bases: TGTGCCAGCAGCTTAGGAGCGGGGGAGATTGAAGAGACCCAGTACTTC. It codes for CASSLGAGEIEETQYF. The V call is TRBV7-9, the J call TRBJ2-5; TRBD2 matches 8 bases. This CDR3 has 16 amino acids. Germline lookup yields CDR1 SEHNR and CDR2 FQNEAQ (reference sequence). J gave up 3 bases and V 1 base, and 7 bases lay outside the gene matches.

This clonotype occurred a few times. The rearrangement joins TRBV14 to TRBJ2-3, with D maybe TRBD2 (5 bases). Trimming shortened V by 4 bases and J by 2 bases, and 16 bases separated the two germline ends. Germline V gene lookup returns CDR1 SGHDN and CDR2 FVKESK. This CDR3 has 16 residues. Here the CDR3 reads CASSPGPLVFTDTQYF. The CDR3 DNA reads TGTGCCAGCAGCCCCGGCCCACTAGTCTTCACAGATACGCAGTATTTT.

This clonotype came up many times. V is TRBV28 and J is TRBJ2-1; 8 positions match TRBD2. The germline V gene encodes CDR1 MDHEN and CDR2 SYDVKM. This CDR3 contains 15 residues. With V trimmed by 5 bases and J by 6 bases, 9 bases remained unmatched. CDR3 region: CASSKGLAARNEQFF. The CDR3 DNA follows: TGTGCCAGCAGTAAAGGACTAGCAGCACGCAATGAGCAGTTCTTC.

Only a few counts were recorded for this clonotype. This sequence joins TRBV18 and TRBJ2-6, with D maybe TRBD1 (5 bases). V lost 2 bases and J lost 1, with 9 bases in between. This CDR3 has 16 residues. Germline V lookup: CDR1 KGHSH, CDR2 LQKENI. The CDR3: CASSPLGESGANVLTF. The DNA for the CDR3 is TGTGCCAGCTCACCATTAGGGGAATCTGGGGCCAACGTCCTGACTTTC.

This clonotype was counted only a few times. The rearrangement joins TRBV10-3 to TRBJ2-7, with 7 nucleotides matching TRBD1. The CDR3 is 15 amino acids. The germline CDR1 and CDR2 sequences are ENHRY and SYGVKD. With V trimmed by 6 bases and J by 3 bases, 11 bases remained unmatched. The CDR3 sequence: CAISSGQASVYEQYV. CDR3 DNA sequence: TGTGCCATCAGCTCTGGACAGGCCTCGGTCTACGAGCAGTACGTC.

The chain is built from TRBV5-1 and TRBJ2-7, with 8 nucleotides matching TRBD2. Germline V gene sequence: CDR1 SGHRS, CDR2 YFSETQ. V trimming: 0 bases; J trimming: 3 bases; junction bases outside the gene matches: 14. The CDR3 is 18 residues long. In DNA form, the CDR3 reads TGCGCCAGCAGCTTGGGGGCCCAAACTAGCGGAGGGGGCTACGAGCAGTACTTC. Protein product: CASSLGAQTSGGGYEQYF. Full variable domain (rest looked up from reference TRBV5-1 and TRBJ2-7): KAGVTQTPRYLIKTRGQQVTLSCSPISGHRSVSWYQQTPGQGLQFLFEYFSETQRNKGNFPGRFSGRQFSNSRSEMNVSTLELGDSALYLCASSLGAQTSGGGYEQYFGPGTRLTVT.

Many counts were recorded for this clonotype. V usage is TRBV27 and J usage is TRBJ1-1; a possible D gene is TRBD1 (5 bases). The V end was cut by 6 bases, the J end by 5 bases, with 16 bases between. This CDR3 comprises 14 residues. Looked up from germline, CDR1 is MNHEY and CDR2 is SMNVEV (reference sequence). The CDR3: CASSLSRGGTEAFF. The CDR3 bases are TGTGCCAGCAGCCTCTCCCGGGGGGGGACTGAAGCTTTCTTT.

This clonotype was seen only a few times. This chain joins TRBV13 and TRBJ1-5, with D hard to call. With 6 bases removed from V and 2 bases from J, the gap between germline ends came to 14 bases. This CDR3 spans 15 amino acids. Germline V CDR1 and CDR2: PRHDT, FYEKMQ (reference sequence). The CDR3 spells CASREGRRGNQPQHF. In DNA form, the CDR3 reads TGTGCCAGCAGAGAAGGACGGAGAGGCAATCAGCCCCAGCATTTT.

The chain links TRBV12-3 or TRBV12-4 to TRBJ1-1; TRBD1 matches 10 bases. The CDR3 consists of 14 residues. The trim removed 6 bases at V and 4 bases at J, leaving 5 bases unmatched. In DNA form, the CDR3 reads TGTGCCAGCAGGGCGACAGGGGGCCTCACTGAAGCTTTCTTT. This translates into CASRATGGLTEAFF.

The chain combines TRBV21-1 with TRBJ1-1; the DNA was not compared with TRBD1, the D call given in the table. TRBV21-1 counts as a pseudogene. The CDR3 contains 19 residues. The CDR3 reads CASSKPLEGQGPRNTEAFF. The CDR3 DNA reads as TGTGCCAGCAGCAAGCCTCTGGAGGGGCAGGGGCCGCGTAACACTGAAGCTTTCTTT.

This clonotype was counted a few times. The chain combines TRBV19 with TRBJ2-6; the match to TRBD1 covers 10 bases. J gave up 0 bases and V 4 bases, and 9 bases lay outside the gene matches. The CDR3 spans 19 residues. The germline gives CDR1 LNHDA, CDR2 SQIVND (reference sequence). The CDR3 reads CASSKLTGGPNSGANVLTF. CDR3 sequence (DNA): TGTGCCAGTAGTAAATTGACAGGGGGCCCGAACTCTGGGGCCAACGTCCTGACTTTC. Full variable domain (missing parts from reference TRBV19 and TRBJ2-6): DGGITQSPKYLFRKEGQNVTLSCEQNLNHDAMYWYRQDPGQGLRLIYYSQIVNDFQKGDIAEGYSVSREKKESFPLTVTSAQKNPTAFYLCASSKLTGGPNSGANVLTFGAGSRLTVL.

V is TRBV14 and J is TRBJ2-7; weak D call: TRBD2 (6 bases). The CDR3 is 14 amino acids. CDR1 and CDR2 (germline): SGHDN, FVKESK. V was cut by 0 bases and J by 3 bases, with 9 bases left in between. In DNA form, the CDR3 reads TGTGCCAGCAGCCAAGATGGGGGGTACTACGAGCAGTACGTC. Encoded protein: CASSQDGGYYEQYV.

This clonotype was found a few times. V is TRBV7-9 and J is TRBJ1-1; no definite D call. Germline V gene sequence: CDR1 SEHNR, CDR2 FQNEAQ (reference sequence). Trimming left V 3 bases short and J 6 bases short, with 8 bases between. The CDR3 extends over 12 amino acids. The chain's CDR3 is CASSFGSSEAFF. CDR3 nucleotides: TGTGCCAGCAGCTTCGGGTCCTCTGAAGCTTTCTTT.